This is a list of T cell receptor beta chains from one sample in a study of beta chain features in type 1 diabetes. Generated by immunoSEQ multiplex PCR, the TCRdb table keeps only in-frame clones and is missing some. The repertoire includes around 260,000 clones, roughly a quarter of them detected once, and around 0.013% sits in the top ten. Sequencing was done on a sample of naive CD4+ T cells from blood. These receptors all come from a woman aged 25 to 39 with type 1 diabetes. Both conserved end residues are part of each CDR3. The order of the fields is clone size, D gene, J gene, V gene, CDR3 DNA, CDR3 protein. A D gene is named only where the DNA matches it firmly. Some rows mark clone size as missing; the rest say once, few, many or name a class of expanded clone.

clone_size: few
d_call: .
j_call: TRBJ2-7
v_call: TRBV5-4
cdr3_nt: TGTGCCAGCAGCTTTTCCGGGACACGGACCTACGAGCAGTACTTC
cdr3_aa: CASSFSGTRTYEQYF

clone_size: .
d_call: TRBD1
j_call: TRBJ2-7
v_call: TRBV7-9
cdr3_nt: TGTGCCAGCAGCTTAGCGCCGGGGACAGGGTACGACGAGCAGTACTTC
cdr3_aa: CASSLAPGTGYDEQYF

clone_size: .
d_call: TRBD1
j_call: TRBJ2-7
v_call: TRBV7-2
cdr3_nt: TGTGCCAGCAGCTTCGCCGGGACAGGGGGTGTAGAGCAGTACTTC
cdr3_aa: CASSFAGTGGVEQYF

clone_size: .
d_call: .
j_call: TRBJ1-5
v_call: TRBV30
cdr3_nt: TGTGCCTGGAGGGGCCCGGGACCCCAGCATTTT
cdr3_aa: CAWRGPGPQHF

clone_size: .
d_call: .
j_call: TRBJ2-2
v_call: TRBV7-2
cdr3_nt: TGTGCCAGCACCTGGGACTTACTCACCGGGGAGCTGTTTTTT
cdr3_aa: CASTWDLLTGELFF

clone_size: .
d_call: .
j_call: TRBJ2-2
v_call: TRBV19
cdr3_nt: TGTGCCAGTACATCCGGGGGAAATGTCGGGGAGCTGTTTTTT
cdr3_aa: CASTSGGNVGELFF

clone_size: .
d_call: TRBD2
j_call: TRBJ2-2
v_call: TRBV30
cdr3_nt: TGTGCCTGGAGTGACCCTAGCGGGAGCTGGGAGCTGTTTTTT
cdr3_aa: CAWSDPSGSWELFF

clone_size: .
d_call: .
j_call: TRBJ2-2
v_call: TRBV29-1
cdr3_nt: TGCAGCGTTGACGGTAGAGCGAACACCGGGGAGCTGTTTTTT
cdr3_aa: CSVDGRANTGELFF

clone_size: .
d_call: .
j_call: TRBJ1-1
v_call: TRBV5-1
cdr3_nt: TGCGCCAGCAGCTTGGGACAGTCGAACACTGAAGCTTTCTTT
cdr3_aa: CASSLGQSNTEAFF

clone_size: few
d_call: TRBD2
j_call: TRBJ2-2
v_call: TRBV6-5
cdr3_nt: TGTGCCAGCAGTTCCCCGGGACTAGCGAACACCGGGGAGCTGTTTTTT
cdr3_aa: CASSSPGLANTGELFF

clone_size: .
d_call: .
j_call: TRBJ1-1
v_call: TRBV7-8
cdr3_nt: TGTGCCAGCAGCCAGCAGGGAGGAACTGAAGCTTTCTTT
cdr3_aa: CASSQQGGTEAFF

clone_size: few
d_call: .
j_call: TRBJ2-3
v_call: TRBV7-9
cdr3_nt: TGTGCCAGCAGCCGCCTAATCACAGATACGCAGTATTTT
cdr3_aa: CASSRLITDTQYF

clone_size: few
d_call: .
j_call: TRBJ2-6
v_call: TRBV4-2
cdr3_nt: TGTGCCAGCAGCCAAGAGCCAGCGGCTAACTCTGGGGCCAACGTCCTGACTTTC
cdr3_aa: CASSQEPAANSGANVLTF

clone_size: few
d_call: TRBD2
j_call: TRBJ2-1
v_call: TRBV9
cdr3_nt: TGTGCCAGCAGCGTAGGGCTAGCGGGGGACAATGAGCAGTTCTTC
cdr3_aa: CASSVGLAGDNEQFF

clone_size: .
d_call: TRBD2
j_call: TRBJ2-1
v_call: TRBV6-5
cdr3_nt: TGTGCCAGCAGTTACTCGGGACTAGCGGCCCTTAATGAGCAGTTCTTC
cdr3_aa: CASSYSGLAALNEQFF

clone_size: few
d_call: .
j_call: TRBJ2-7
v_call: TRBV18
cdr3_nt: TGTGCCAGCGCGGGGCTAACAGACCTATTAAAGCTACAAAGCTACGAGCAGTACTTC
cdr3_aa: CASAGLTDLLKLQSYEQYF

clone_size: .
d_call: TRBD1
j_call: TRBJ1-5
v_call: TRBV7-9
cdr3_nt: TGTGCCAGCAGCTTAGGTGGACAGGGTAATCAGCCCCAGCATTTT
cdr3_aa: CASSLGGQGNQPQHF

clone_size: .
d_call: TRBD2
j_call: TRBJ2-2
v_call: TRBV29-1
cdr3_nt: TGCAGCGTCTTGCGGGAGCACAACACCGGGGAGCTGTTTTTT
cdr3_aa: CSVLREHNTGELFF

clone_size: .
d_call: .
j_call: TRBJ1-2
v_call: TRBV10-1
cdr3_nt: TGCGCCAGCAGTGACAGGAGGATCCCCTATGGCTACACCTTC
cdr3_aa: CASSDRRIPYGYTF

clone_size: few
d_call: TRBD1
j_call: TRBJ2-1
v_call: TRBV9
cdr3_nt: TGTGCCAGCAGCGTAGCTTGGGGGCAGCAACAGGGGGGTGAGCAGTTCTTC
cdr3_aa: CASSVAWGQQQGGEQFF

clone_size: once
d_call: .
j_call: TRBJ1-2
v_call: TRBV4-1
cdr3_nt: TGCGCCAGCAGCCAAGGCGTCTTGGCCTCTGGAGGGGGCTACACCTTC
cdr3_aa: CASSQGVLASGGGYTF

clone_size: few
d_call: .
j_call: TRBJ2-7
v_call: TRBV7-9
cdr3_nt: TGTGCCAGCGCCCGTCTGGGAGCTGGACCCCTCCAGCAGTACTTC
cdr3_aa: CASARLGAGPLQQYF

clone_size: .
d_call: TRBD2
j_call: TRBJ2-5
v_call: TRBV7-9
cdr3_nt: TGTGCCAGCAGCTTAGTGCTAGCGGGAGGCAACTTC
cdr3_aa: CASSLVLAGGNF

clone_size: .
d_call: TRBD2
j_call: TRBJ2-1
v_call: TRBV30
cdr3_nt: TGTGCCTGGAGGGGACTAGCTCGATACAATGAGCAGTTCTTC
cdr3_aa: CAWRGLARYNEQFF

clone_size: .
d_call: TRBD1
j_call: TRBJ1-5
v_call: TRBV18
cdr3_nt: TGTGCCAGCTCTCCGCAAGGGGACAGGGAGACCCAGCCCCAGCATTTT
cdr3_aa: CASSPQGDRETQPQHF

clone_size: .
d_call: TRBD1
j_call: TRBJ2-3
v_call: TRBV28
cdr3_nt: TGTGCCAGCAGAGACAGGGGGCGGGCAGATACGCAGTATTTT
cdr3_aa: CASRDRGRADTQYF

clone_size: few
d_call: TRBD1
j_call: TRBJ2-2
v_call: TRBV19
cdr3_nt: TGTGCCAGTAGTCCGGGACAGGGCCCCACCGGGGAGCTGTTTTTT
cdr3_aa: CASSPGQGPTGELFF

clone_size: few
d_call: .
j_call: TRBJ1-1
v_call: TRBV30
cdr3_nt: TGTGCCTGGAGTTACTCGGAGGCCACTGAAGCTTTCTTT
cdr3_aa: CAWSYSEATEAFF

clone_size: .
d_call: TRBD1
j_call: TRBJ1-4
v_call: TRBV29-1
cdr3_nt: TGCAGCGTGTGGACAGGGACTGAAAAACTGTTTTTT
cdr3_aa: CSVWTGTEKLFF

clone_size: few
d_call: .
j_call: TRBJ2-5
v_call: TRBV28
cdr3_nt: TGTGCCAGCAGTTTAGGAGTCCAAGAGACCCAGTACTTC
cdr3_aa: CASSLGVQETQYF

clone_size: few
d_call: TRBD1
j_call: TRBJ2-7
v_call: TRBV4-1
cdr3_nt: TGCGCCAGCAGCCAAGTCGAAGGACAGGGGTACGAGCAGTACTTC
cdr3_aa: CASSQVEGQGYEQYF

clone_size: few
d_call: .
j_call: TRBJ1-6
v_call: TRBV30
cdr3_nt: TGTGCCTGTAGCCCCGAGGATAATTCACCCCTCCACTTT
cdr3_aa: CACSPEDNSPLHF

clone_size: .
d_call: .
j_call: TRBJ2-7
v_call: TRBV30
cdr3_nt: TGTGCCTGGAGTGCGGCCTACGAGCAGTACTTC
cdr3_aa: CAWSAAYEQYF

clone_size: few
d_call: TRBD1
j_call: TRBJ2-1
v_call: TRBV28
cdr3_nt: TGTGCCAGCCGGGACAGGGGAAACAATGAGCAGTTCTTC
cdr3_aa: CASRDRGNNEQFF

clone_size: .
d_call: .
j_call: TRBJ1-1
v_call: TRBV5-4
cdr3_nt: TGTGCCAGCAGCTTGGTGTTGTGGGGCAGCACTGAAGCTTTCTTT
cdr3_aa: CASSLVLWGSTEAFF

clone_size: .
d_call: TRBD2
j_call: TRBJ2-1
v_call: TRBV9
cdr3_nt: TGTGCCAGCAGCGTAGTACTAGCGGAGGGTGAGCAGTTCTTC
cdr3_aa: CASSVVLAEGEQFF

clone_size: .
d_call: TRBD1
j_call: TRBJ1-5
v_call: TRBV30
cdr3_nt: TGTGCCTGGAGTGTTTCGACAGGGGGGAATCAGCCCCAGCATTTT
cdr3_aa: CAWSVSTGGNQPQHF